This TCR beta chain came from a study of T-cell reconstitution after alpha-beta-depleted transplantation in children. Unique molecular identifiers were incorporated into the prepared TCRbeta library. TCRdb analysed the PCR reads with MiXCR anew, one entry per CDR3 protein. Of about 340,000 distinct CDR3 sequences in the sample, 15% to 20% were seen once. This specimen was PBMCs, mostly from graft donor cells, taken 360 days after TCRalphabeta/CD19-depleted stem cell transplant. This clonotype originated in a male patient under 10 years old who had a stem cell transplant for acute lymphoblastic leukemia, so the T cells may come from the graft donor.

The CDR3 spells CASSLYESYEQYF. The CDR3 nucleotides are TGTGCCAGCAGTTTGTACGAGTCCTACGAGCAGTACTTC. This chain connects TRBV12-3 or TRBV12-4 to TRBJ2-7, with D unresolved. V was shortened by 3 bases and J by 1 base, with 7 bases between the two germline ends. CDR3 length: 13 residues.